This TCR beta chain stems from a study of cytomegalovirus exposure and HLA in healthy donors. A multiplex PCR was run with 60 Vbeta primers and 13 Jbeta primers. The data were produced by immunoSEQ multiplex PCR, yet TCRdb's version contains in-frame clones alone and is incomplete. The sample shows about 130,000 clones, about three quarters of them seen only once. V shed 3 bases, J shed 7 bases, and the junction held 8 bases outside the gene matches. From germline, CDR1 is MDHEN and CDR2 SYDVKM. The length of the CDR3 is 17 residues. Sequenced sample: PBMCs. This sequence was found in a woman between 40 and 55 years old in good health and CMV-seronegative. V usage is TRBV28 and J usage is TRBJ2-1; TRBD2 matches 14 bases. In DNA, the CDR3 is TGTGCCAGCAGTTTTACCCCGGGACTAGCGGGAGAAAATGAGCAGTTCTTC. Protein: CASSFTPGLAGENEQFF. Looking up the rest from reference TRBV28 and TRBJ2-1 gives the full variable domain: DVKVTQSSRYLVKRTGEKVFLECVQDMDHENMFWYRQDPGLGLRLIYFSYDVKMKEKGDIPEGYSVSREKKERFSLILESASTNQTSMYLCASSFTPGLAGENEQFFGPGTRLTVL.